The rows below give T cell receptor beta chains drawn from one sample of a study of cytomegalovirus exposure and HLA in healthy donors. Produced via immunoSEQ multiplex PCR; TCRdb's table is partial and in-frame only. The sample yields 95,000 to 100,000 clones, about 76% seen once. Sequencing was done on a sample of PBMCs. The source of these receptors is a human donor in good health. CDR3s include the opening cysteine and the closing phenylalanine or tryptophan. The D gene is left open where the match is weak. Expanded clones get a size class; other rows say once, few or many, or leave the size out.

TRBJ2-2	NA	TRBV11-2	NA	TGTGCCAGCGCTCCCCGCTTCGGGGGAGTCGTATTAGTGGCCGGGGAGCTGTTTTTT	CASAPRFGGVVLVAGELFF
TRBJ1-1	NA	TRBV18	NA	TGTGCCAGCTCACCTGCACAGGGACGAAACACTGAAGCTTTCTTT	CASSPAQGRNTEAFF
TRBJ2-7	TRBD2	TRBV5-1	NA	TGCGCCAGCAGGTCGTCCGGGACTAGCGGGGGGGCAATGCGAGGGCCCTACGAGCAGTACTTC	CASRSSGTSGGAMRGPYEQYF
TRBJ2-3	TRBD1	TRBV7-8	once	TGTGCCAGCAGCCCAAGGGGCTCCGGGACAGGGTCTCTTTATACGCAGTATTTT	CASSPRGSGTGSLYTQYF
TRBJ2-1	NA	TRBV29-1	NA	TGCAGCGTTGATGTGGGAGCGAATGAGCAGTTCTTC	CSVDVGANEQFF
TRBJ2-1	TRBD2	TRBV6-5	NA	TGTGCCAGCAGACTAGCGCGCCAGAAGGAGTTCTTC	CASRLARQKEFF
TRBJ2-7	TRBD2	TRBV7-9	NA	TGTGCCAGCAGCACCGGCGGGACTAGCGAGGGCTGCGAGCAGTACTTC	CASSTGGTSEGCEQYF
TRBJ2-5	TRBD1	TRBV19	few	TGTGCCAGTAGTATAGTCGGGACAGGGTACCAAGAGACCCAGTACTTC	CASSIVGTGYQETQYF
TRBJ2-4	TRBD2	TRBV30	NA	TGTGCCTGGAGCCAACTAGCGGGAGCGGCAAACATTCAGTACTTC	CAWSQLAGAANIQYF
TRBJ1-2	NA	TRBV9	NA	TGTGCCAGCAGCCCCCGACAGGACTTGATAAACTATGGCTACACCTTC	CASSPRQDLINYGYTF
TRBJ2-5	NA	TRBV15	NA	TGTGCCACCAGCAGAGGACAGAGGAAAGAGACCCAGTACTTC	CATSRGQRKETQYF
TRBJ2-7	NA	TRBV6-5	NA	TGTGCCAGCAGCCGCTTCTCAGCGGACTACGAGCAGTACTTC	CASSRFSADYEQYF
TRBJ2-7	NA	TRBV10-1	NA	TGCGCCAGCAGTGGACAGGCTAACTCCTACGAGCAGTACTTC	CASSGQANSYEQYF
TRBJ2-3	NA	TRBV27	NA	TGTGCCAGCAGTGACAGGAGCGGCTACACAGATACGCAGTATTTT	CASSDRSGYTDTQYF
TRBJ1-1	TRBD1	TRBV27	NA	TGTGCCAGCAGTCTCACCCTCAGGGGGCGTCTTGTGAACACTGAGGCTTTCTTT	CASSLTLRGRLVNTEAFF
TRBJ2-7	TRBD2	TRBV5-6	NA	TGTGCCAGCAGCTGGGGTCTTAGCGGGAGCTCCTACGAGCAGTACTTC	CASSWGLSGSSYEQYF
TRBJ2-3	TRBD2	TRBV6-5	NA	TGTGCCAGCAGGATAGCGGGAGGCCCAGATACGCAGTATTTT	CASRIAGGPDTQYF
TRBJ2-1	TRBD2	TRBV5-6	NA	TGTGCCAGCAGCCGGGTGGGCGGGACTACGAATTACAATGAGCAGTTCTTC	CASSRVGGTTNYNEQFF
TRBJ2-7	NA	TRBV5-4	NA	TGTGCCAGCAGCTTATGGGGGCTCCCCTACGAGCAGTACTTC	CASSLWGLPYEQYF
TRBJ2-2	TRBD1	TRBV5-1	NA	TGCGCCAGCAGCTTTTCAGGGGGCGGCACCGGGGAGCTGTTTTTT	CASSFSGGGTGELFF
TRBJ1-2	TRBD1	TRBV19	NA	TGTGCCAGTAGTGCCTCTTCGGACAGGGCTGGCTACACCTTC	CASSASSDRAGYTF
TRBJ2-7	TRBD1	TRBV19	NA	TGTGCCAGTTATCAAGGACAGGGGACCCCTTACGAGCAGTACTTC	CASYQGQGTPYEQYF